Shown below are 24 T cell receptor beta chains from a single sample sequenced in a study of shared clonotypes between healthy human individuals. Data came from immunoSEQ multiplex PCR; TCRdb stores just in-frame clones and leaves some out. The sample consists of 2 million to 3 million clones, roughly 93% of them appearing once. Sequencing used naive CD4+ T cells from PBMCs. Subset specified: CD45RA+ positively selected. The receptors shown here come from a man in his late teens or twenties in good health. Some clones in this sample may be carry-over from other donors' samples.

The V gene is TRBV6-1, the J gene TRBJ2-2; perhaps TRBD1 as D (5 bases). The CDR3 is 14 residues long. CDR1 MNHNS and CDR2 SASEGT come from the germline V gene. V was trimmed by 2 bases and J by 3 bases, leaving 7 bases between them. The CDR3 DNA sequence: TGTGCCAGCAGTGAAAAGGGGTACACCGGGGAGCTGTTTTTT. Protein: CASSEKGYTGELFF.

As for this clone: Other nucleotide sequences in the sample specify the same CDR3. The chain carries TRBV9 and TRBJ1-5; D unresolved. Per the germline V gene, CDR1 is SGDLS and CDR2 is YYNGEE. The CDR3 length is 12 residues. The V and J ends lost 4 bases and 7 bases respectively, with 9 bases between them. The CDR3 coding sequence is TGTGCCAGCAGCCTAGGTAACCAGCCCCAGCATTTT. This encodes CASSLGNQPQHF. The full variable domain, rest sourced from reference TRBV9 and TRBJ1-5, is DSGVTQTPKHLITATGQRVTLRCSPRSGDLSVYWYQQSLDQGLQFLIQYYNGEERAKGNILERFSAQQFPDLHSELNLSSLELGDSALYFCASSLGNQPQHFGDGTRLSIL.

DNA of the CDR3: TGTGCCATCTCCGAACGTCTCGCGGGACCCTACGCCGACGGTGAGCAGTTCTTC. It yields the protein CAISERLAGPYADGEQFF. The chain employs TRBV10-3 and TRBJ2-1; D is perhaps TRBD2 (6 bases). The CDR3 covers 18 residues. Trimming removed 8 bases at V and 9 bases at J, with 32 bases between. Germline CDR1 reads ENHRY; CDR2 reads SYGVKD.

The CDR3 reads CASRDNNEQFF. For the CDR3, the DNA is TGTGCCAGCAGGGACAACAATGAGCAGTTCTTC. This chain joins TRBV6-5 and TRBJ2-1; a possible D gene is TRBD1 (5 bases). The ends were cut back, 6 bases at V and 5 bases at J, with 5 bases in the middle. The CDR3 extends over 11 amino acids. Looked up from germline, CDR1 is MNHEY and CDR2 is SVGAGI.

This clone came up once. The chain has TRBV5-4 and TRBJ2-5, with D perhaps matching TRBD2 (6 bases). Germline V gives CDR1 SGHNT, CDR2 YYREEE (reference sequence). Trimming removed 2 bases at V and 5 bases at J, with 16 bases between. This CDR3 contains 15 residues. The CDR3 region is CASSFFRGLEETQYF. CDR3 nucleotide sequence: TGTGCCAGCAGCTTTTTCCGGGGACTTGAGGAGACCCAGTACTTC.

This clone was seen once. V and J are TRBV27 and TRBJ1-5; 7 bases align to TRBD1. V trimming: 2 bases; J trimming: 7 bases; junction bases outside the gene matches: 8. CDR1 and CDR2 from the germline V gene are MNHEY and SMNVEV (reference sequence). This CDR3 comprises 15 residues. The CDR3 region has the DNA TGTGCCAGCAGTTTAACAGGGGATCGACGCCAGCCCCAGCATTTT. Its protein is CASSLTGDRRQPQHF.

The chain employs TRBV6-6 and TRBJ2-7, with D unclear. V was trimmed by 5 bases and J by 0 bases, leaving 11 bases between them. Germline CDR1 and CDR2: MNHNY and SVGAGI (reference sequence). This CDR3 contains 14 residues. In DNA, the CDR3 is TGTGCCAGCAGTACCCCCGGATCCTCCTACGAGCAGTACTTC. This sequence encodes CASSTPGSSYEQYF.

The chain couples TRBV19 to TRBJ2-7; TRBD1 agrees at 8 bases. The junction had 3 bases not matched to a gene; V was cut back by 3 bases and J by 2 bases. There are 14 residues in the CDR3. Looked up from germline, CDR1 is LNHDA and CDR2 is SQIVND (reference sequence). CDR3 nucleotides: TGTGCCAGTAGTATGGGGACAGGAGCCTACGAGCAGTACTTC. Protein product: CASSMGTGAYEQYF.

The genes are TRBV6-6 and TRBJ2-2; 9 nucleotides align to TRBD2. This CDR3 comprises 14 residues. With V trimmed by 5 bases and J by 6 bases, 4 bases remained unmatched. Germline-derived CDR1 and CDR2 are MNHNY and SVGAGI (reference sequence). CDR3 loop: CASSRGLASGELFF. CDR3 DNA: TGTGCCAGCAGTCGAGGACTAGCGTCCGGGGAGCTGTTTTTT.

The chain employs TRBV28 and TRBJ2-7; D not resolved. The germline V and J ends were trimmed by 7 bases and 0 bases, with 13 bases remaining between them. CDR1 and CDR2 (germline): MDHEN, SYDVKM. CDR3 length: 14 residues. The CDR3 sequence: CASKPRRPSYEQYF. For the CDR3, the DNA is TGTGCCAGCAAACCCCGACGACCCTCCTACGAGCAGTACTTC.

J is TRBJ2-3 and V is TRBV5-4; 8 bases are a match to TRBD2. Trimming removed 9 bases from V and 6 bases from J; junction bases left unmatched: 9. The length of the CDR3 is 13 residues. CDR1 is SGHNT and CDR2 is YYREEE in the germline V gene (reference sequence). The CDR3 DNA is TGTGCCACAACAACGGGGACTAGGGATACGCAGTATTTT. As protein: CATTTGTRDTQYF.

This clone appeared a single time. The chain has TRBV5-1 and TRBJ2-5; D gene unclear. This CDR3 has 14 amino acids. Trimming shortened V by 1 base and J by 1 base, and 8 bases separated the two germline ends. Germline-derived CDR1 and CDR2 are SGHRS and YFSETQ. Here the CDR3 reads CASSLSSVQETQYF. The CDR3 region has the DNA TGCGCCAGCAGCTTGTCTTCCGTCCAAGAGACCCAGTACTTC.

V usage is TRBV29-1 and J usage is TRBJ2-1; 12 bases line up with TRBD2. Germline V lookup: CDR1 SQVTM, CDR2 ANQGSEA. V was pared by 7 bases and J by 7 bases, with 14 bases of the junction left unmatched. This CDR3 has 16 residues. In DNA, the CDR3 is TGCAGCGCTCTACAGAGACTAGCGGGAGTATATAATGAGCAGTTCTTC. Translated: CSALQRLAGVYNEQFF.

This clone was observed a handful of times. The V gene is TRBV19, the J gene TRBJ1-2, with TRBD1 identical over 9 bases. The V gene's germline CDR1 is LNHDA and CDR2 SQIVND (reference sequence). This CDR3 spans 15 amino acids. Trimming took 3 bases from V and 4 from J; bases not matched to a gene: 6. CDR3 DNA sequence: TGTGCCAGTAGTATGGGACAGGGAGAACCCTATGGCTACACCTTC. Amino acids: CASSMGQGEPYGYTF.

CDR3 nucleotides: TGTGCCAGCAGCCCACAGGGGATAGAAGGCTACACCTTC. Translated, it gives CASSPQGIEGYTF. The chain uses TRBV7-2 and TRBJ1-2, with 7 bases identical to TRBD1. The germline CDR1 and CDR2 sequences are SGHTA and FQGNSA. The CDR3 is made up of 13 amino acids. After removal of 5 bases from V and 8 bases from J, the junction contained 8 bases not matched to a gene.

This sequence joins TRBV15 and TRBJ2-1; tentatively, D is TRBD2 (5 bases). V lost 3 bases and J 6 bases, leaving 12 bases between the germline ends. The CDR3 has 14 residues. The V gene's germline CDR1 is LNHNV and CDR2 YYDKDF (reference sequence). The CDR3 coding sequence is TGTGCCACCAGCAGGACGACGGCGGGCAATGAGCAGTTCTTC. Protein sequence: CATSRTTAGNEQFF. Supplemented by reference TRBV15 and TRBJ2-1, the full variable domain reads DAMVIQNPRYQVTQFGKPVTLSCSQTLNHNVMYWYQQKSSQAPKLLFHYYDKDFNNEADTPDNFQSRRPNTSFCFLDIRSPGLGDTAMYLCATSRTTAGNEQFFGPGTRLTVL.

The V and J genes are TRBV9 and TRBJ2-5, with 9 nucleotides matching TRBD1. The V gene's germline CDR1 is SGDLS and CDR2 YYNGEE. CDR3 length equals 16 residues. Unmatched junction bases numbered 11, after V lost 3 bases and J lost 5 bases. CDR3 residues: CASSDVPGQGTETQYF. The CDR3, as DNA: TGTGCCAGCAGCGACGTCCCGGGACAGGGTACGGAGACCCAGTACTTC.

The V gene is TRBV5-1, the J gene TRBJ2-1; D call uncertain. This CDR3 contains 13 residues. V gave up 2 bases and J gave up 5 bases, with 8 bases separating them. Germline CDR1 reads SGHRS; CDR2 reads YFSETQ. The CDR3 protein is CASSFAVNNEQFF. CDR3 nucleotide sequence: TGCGCCAGCAGCTTCGCGGTTAACAATGAGCAGTTCTTC.

V is TRBV6-1 and J is TRBJ2-2, with 7 nucleotides matching TRBD1. V shed 11 bases, J shed 5 bases, and the junction held 11 bases outside the gene matches. This CDR3 contains 14 residues. Germline V gene sequence: CDR1 MNHNS, CDR2 SASEGT. CDR3 DNA sequence: TGTGCCGGCTCGGGACAGCTAGGGACCGGGGAGCTGTTTTTT. Protein: CAGSGQLGTGELFF.

The rearrangement links TRBV30 to TRBJ1-5; 11 bases line up with TRBD1. After removal of 2 bases from V and 3 bases from J, the junction contained 9 bases not matched to a gene. The CDR3 totals 17 residues. The germline V gene encodes CDR1 GTSNPN and CDR2 SVGIG (reference sequence). This chain's CDR3 is CAWSLGQGAFDNQPQHF. CDR3 nucleotide sequence: TGTGCCTGGAGTCTTGGACAGGGGGCTTTCGACAATCAGCCCCAGCATTTT.

This chain joins TRBV9 and TRBJ2-1; 9 bases are shared with TRBD2. V lost 6 bases, J lost 0 bases, and 7 bases stayed unmatched. Germline V lookup: CDR1 SGDLS, CDR2 YYNGEE. This CDR3 comprises 16 residues. For the CDR3, the DNA is TGTGCCAGCATGTTAGGGCGGGAGGGCTCCTACAATGAGCAGTTCTTC. It is translated as CASMLGREGSYNEQFF.

The CDR3 coding sequence is TGTGCCAGCAGTTTACCGGGGCTGCTTTCACCCCTCCACTTT. Amino acids: CASSLPGLLSPLHF. The genes are TRBV28 and TRBJ1-6; weak D call: TRBD1 (5 bases). This CDR3 comprises 14 residues. Trimming cost V 2 bases and J 9 bases, with 11 bases left between them. Germline CDR1 MDHEN, CDR2 SYDVKM.

The J gene is TRBJ1-5, the V gene TRBV7-2, with D perhaps matching TRBD1 (5 bases). The V end lost 3 bases, the J end lost 6 bases, and 15 bases lay between the germline ends. Looked up from germline, CDR1 is SGHTA and CDR2 is FQGNSA. The CDR3 runs to 15 residues. The CDR3 region has the DNA TGTGCCAGCAGCTTCGGGGGTTCGCTTGGTCAGCCCCAGCATTTT. Encoded protein: CASSFGGSLGQPQHF.

J is TRBJ2-7 and V is TRBV19, with D maybe TRBD2 (6 bases). The CDR3 totals 14 residues. Trimming cost V 6 bases and J 6 bases, with 18 bases left between them. In germline, CDR1 is LNHDA, CDR2 SQIVND (reference sequence). CDR3 in amino acids: CASSPGGSRGEQYF. The CDR3 region has the DNA TGTGCCAGTAGCCCTGGGGGGTCCCGGGGCGAGCAGTACTTC.